The entry that follows covers one T cell receptor (beta chain) sequence. TCRdb's copy holds only in-frame clones and misses some; the assay was immunoSEQ multiplex PCR. This table has 470,000 or so clones, around 90% appearing once. The data are from a study of blood T cell repertoires in COVID-19. Sequenced sample: PBMCs or T cells enriched from blood (not recorded which). The source is a woman aged 18-29 years with acute COVID-19.

The CDR3: CASSLAQDNEKLFF. The CDR3, as DNA: TGTGCCAGCTCACTGGCACAGGATAATGAAAAACTGTTTTTT. The V gene is TRBV18, the J gene TRBJ1-4; maybe TRBD1 (5 bases). This CDR3 contains 14 residues. Germline V CDR1 and CDR2: KGHSH, LQKENI. The V end lost 4 bases, the J end lost 4 bases, and 10 bases lay between the germline ends.